Listed here are 30 T cell receptor beta chains from one sample, sequenced in a study of OX40 agonist ivuxolimab in advanced cancers. Sequenced by immunoSEQ multiplex PCR; TCRdb stores in-frame clones only, minus some. The data show around 33,000 clones, over 65% seen once. The material was CD4+ or CD8+ T cells sorted from blood, obtained in a trial of the OX40 agonist ivuxolimab. The receptors originated from an adult with an advanced solid tumor such as melanoma, head and neck, liver or kidney cancer.

This chain links TRBV10-2 with TRBJ2-7; D gene unclear. The CDR3 loop spans 15 amino acids. Trimming shortened V by 2 bases and J by 0 bases, and 11 bases separated the two germline ends. Germline lookup yields CDR1 WSHSY and CDR2 SAAADI. The CDR3 protein is CASSESSTSSYEQYF. DNA for the CDR3: TGCGCCAGCAGTGAGAGCTCCACGAGCTCCTACGAGCAGTACTTC.

This chain links TRBV30 with TRBJ2-7, with D tentatively TRBD2 (5 bases). V gave up 2 bases and J gave up 1 base, with 9 bases separating them. The CDR3 length is 13 residues. CDR1 and CDR2 (germline): GTSNPN, SVGIG (reference sequence). The CDR3 spells CAWSTGLSYEQYF. The CDR3, as DNA: TGTGCCTGGAGTACCGGACTGTCCTACGAGCAGTACTTC.

V gene TRBV4-3 combines with J gene TRBJ2-7, with TRBD1 as a possible D gene (6 bases). Trimming stripped 1 base from V and 2 bases from J, with 12 bases between. CDR3 size: 15 residues. Germline V gene lookup returns CDR1 LGHNA and CDR2 YSLEER. The CDR3 loop reads CASSQAQGSAYEQYF. In DNA, the CDR3 is TGCGCCAGCAGCCAAGCCCAGGGGAGCGCCTACGAGCAGTACTTC.

The chain carries TRBV28 and TRBJ2-5, with 13 bases identical to TRBD2. CDR1 and CDR2 (germline): MDHEN, SYDVKM. The CDR3 has 15 residues. With V trimmed by 5 bases and J by 5 bases, 5 bases remained unmatched. The CDR3 DNA reads as TGTGCCAGCAGTAGACTAGCGGGGGGCCTGGAGACCCAGTACTTC. This sequence encodes CASSRLAGGLETQYF.

The chain carries TRBV18 and TRBJ2-3, with D hard to call. The CDR3 is made up of 14 amino acids. Germline CDR1 and CDR2: KGHSH and LQKENI. Trimming removed 2 bases at V and 6 bases at J, with 12 bases between. The CDR3 DNA follows: TGTGCCAGCTCACCAAAGTGGGCGACCGATACGCAGTATTTT. Residues: CASSPKWATDTQYF.

This chain links TRBV5-1 with TRBJ1-1; 7 nucleotides line up with TRBD1. Per the germline V gene, CDR1 is SGHRS and CDR2 is YFSETQ. The CDR3 sequence is 14 residues long. After removal of 6 bases from V and 0 bases from J, the junction contained 5 bases not matched to a gene. CDR3 sequence reads: CASTSGGLNTEAFF. CDR3 nucleotide sequence: TGCGCCAGCACTTCAGGGGGATTGAACACTGAAGCTTTCTTT.

The chain joins TRBV4-3 to TRBJ2-6; TRBD1 is a possible D gene (6 bases). Looked up from germline, CDR1 is LGHNA and CDR2 is YSLEER. Trimming left V 1 base short and J 2 bases short, with 9 bases between. The CDR3 consists of 16 residues. Here the CDR3 reads CASSQGYRAGANVLTF. CDR3 bases: TGCGCCAGCAGCCAAGGGTACAGGGCTGGGGCCAACGTCCTGACTTTC.

V and J are TRBV11-2 and TRBJ1-4, with 7 nucleotides matching TRBD1. Germline V gene sequence: CDR1 SGHAT, CDR2 FQNNGV. V lost 4 bases, J lost 0 bases, and 11 bases stayed unmatched. This CDR3 spans 18 amino acids. In DNA form, the CDR3 reads TGTGCCAGCAGCTCCCCCCCCGGGACAGACACAACTAATGAAAAACTGTTTTTT. It yields the protein CASSSPPGTDTTNEKLFF.

This chain uses TRBV7-9 with TRBJ1-2; D ambiguous. CDR1 is SEHNR and CDR2 is FQNEAQ in the germline V gene (reference sequence). V was clipped by 3 bases and J by 8 bases, with 19 bases between them. The CDR3 is 15 amino acids. For the CDR3, the DNA is TGTGCCAGCAGCTTTCCTACCGGGAGGCGAGGAGGCTACACCTTC. Protein: CASSFPTGRRGGYTF.

The V and J genes are TRBV7-3 and TRBJ2-3, with 7 bases fitting TRBD2. V lost 6 bases and J lost 0; bases outside the gene matches: 15. Germline lookup yields CDR1 SGHTA and CDR2 FQGTGA. This CDR3 comprises 18 residues. The CDR3 protein is CASSLGGGPPTSTDTQYF. In DNA form, the CDR3 reads TGTGCCAGCAGTCTCGGGGGAGGGCCGCCAACTAGCACAGATACGCAGTATTTT. The variable domain in full, with the rest retrieved from reference TRBV7-3 and TRBJ2-3, is GAGVSQTPSNKVTEKGKYVELRCDPISGHTALYWYRQSLGQGPEFLIYFQGTGAADDSGLPNDRFFAVRPEGSVSTLKIQRTERGDSAVYLCASSLGGGPPTSTDTQYFGPGTRLTVL.

This chain joins TRBV19 and TRBJ2-3, with D uncertain. Germline CDR1 is LNHDA and CDR2 is SQIVND (reference sequence). V was clipped by 7 bases and J by 0 bases, with 5 bases between them. This CDR3 is 12 amino acids long. The chain's CDR3 is CASTSSTDTQYF. The CDR3 coding sequence is TGTGCCAGTACCTCTAGCACAGATACGCAGTATTTT.

The chain has TRBV19 and TRBJ2-2; D perhaps matches TRBD2 (5 bases). Germline V gene sequence: CDR1 LNHDA, CDR2 SQIVND (reference sequence). V lost 7 bases to trimming and J lost 6 bases, with 15 bases between them. The CDR3 runs 14 residues. This CDR3 is CASKNGVHSGELFF. The CDR3 DNA reads as TGTGCCAGTAAAAACGGGGTGCATTCCGGGGAGCTGTTTTTT.

The chain combines TRBV19 with TRBJ2-1; TRBD2 agrees at 12 bases. Germline CDR1 and CDR2: LNHDA and SQIVND (reference sequence). The CDR3 totals 15 residues. Germline trimming cut 4 bases from V and 10 bases from J; bases unmatched to any gene: 8. CDR3 region: CASSTTSGGGIEQFF. The DNA of the CDR3 is TGTGCCAGTAGTACGACTAGCGGGGGAGGGATAGAGCAGTTCTTC.

The genes are TRBV29-1 and TRBJ2-3; 11 nucleotides line up with TRBD2. The CDR3 length is 15 residues. After removal of 3 bases from V and 3 bases from J, the junction contained 5 bases not matched to a gene. The germline V gene has CDR1 SQVTM and CDR2 ANQGSEA. Here the CDR3 DNA reads TGCAGCGTTGATTTGACTAGCGGGACAACAGATACGCAGTATTTT. Amino acids: CSVDLTSGTTDTQYF.

In its sample, this clone was seen once. V and J are TRBV6-1 and TRBJ2-7, with D possibly TRBD1 on 5 matching bases. Germline V gene sequence: CDR1 MNHNS, CDR2 SASEGT. The CDR3 extends over 14 amino acids. V was pared by 6 bases and J by 0 bases, with 12 bases between. This CDR3 reads CASRATGRSYEQYF. The CDR3 nucleotides are TGTGCCAGCAGGGCCACAGGTCGCTCCTACGAGCAGTACTTC.

V is TRBV4-1 and J is TRBJ1-1, with 9 positions matching TRBD1. The J segment lost 6 bases and the V segment lost 1 base, leaving 3 bases of the junction unmatched. Germline V CDR1 and CDR2: MGHRA, YSYEKL. This CDR3 has 14 residues. CDR3 protein: CASSQVGTGSEAFF. DNA of the CDR3: TGCGCCAGCAGCCAAGTAGGGACAGGGTCTGAAGCTTTCTTT.

The J gene is TRBJ2-7, the V gene TRBV28; perhaps TRBD1 as D (6 bases). V lost 5 bases and J 2 bases, leaving 13 bases between the germline ends. CDR1 MDHEN and CDR2 SYDVKM come from the germline V gene. The CDR3 is 14 amino acids. The CDR3 loop is CASSSQTGPYEQYF. The CDR3 bases are TGTGCCAGCAGTAGTCAGACAGGACCCTACGAGCAGTACTTC.

The chain recombines TRBV7-2 with TRBJ1-4, with D possibly matching TRBD1 (5 bases). Germline V CDR1 and CDR2: SGHTA, FQGNSA. Between the trimmed V and J ends, which lost 0 bases and 0 bases, there was a span of 11 bases. This CDR3 is built from 17 residues. The DNA for the CDR3 is TGTGCCAGCAGCTTAGCAGGGAGGGGCTCAACTAATGAAAAACTGTTTTTT. Translating it yields CASSLAGRGSTNEKLFF.

The V call is TRBV19, the J call TRBJ1-5, with no clear D. The germline CDR1 and CDR2 sequences are LNHDA and SQIVND (reference sequence). The CDR3 covers 14 residues. With 3 bases removed from V and 3 bases from J, the gap between germline ends came to 9 bases. CDR3 loop: CASSMNSPNQPQHF. The CDR3 nucleotides are TGTGCCAGTAGTATGAACAGCCCCAATCAGCCCCAGCATTTT.

This clone was observed a few times. The rearrangement joins TRBV27 to TRBJ2-2, with TRBD2 identical over 7 bases. The CDR3 is made up of 15 amino acids. V lost 6 bases to trimming and J lost 5 bases; unmatched junction nucleotides: 9. Per germline, CDR1 MNHEY and CDR2 SMNVEV (reference sequence). Here the CDR3 reads CASSHSGGKTGELFF. The DNA for the CDR3 is TGTGCCAGCAGCCACTCCGGGGGGAAAACCGGGGAGCTGTTTTTT.

The chain joins TRBV9 to TRBJ2-2; D is uncertain. Between the trimmed V and J ends, which lost 0 bases and 6 bases, there was a span of 6 bases. The CDR3 has 13 residues. Germline lookup yields CDR1 SGDLS and CDR2 YYNGEE. In DNA, the CDR3 is TGTGCCAGCAGCGTAGGGAGCCCCGGGGAGCTGTTTTTT. Amino acid sequence: CASSVGSPGELFF.

The chain joins TRBV27 to TRBJ2-3; 8 nucleotides match TRBD2. This CDR3 comprises 16 residues. The trim removed 2 bases at V and 2 bases at J, leaving 6 bases unmatched. Germline lookup yields CDR1 MNHEY and CDR2 SMNVEV (reference sequence). The CDR3 nucleotides read TGTGCCAGCAGTTTAGTTAGCGGGGAAGTCACAGATACGCAGTATTTT. Encoded protein: CASSLVSGEVTDTQYF.

The chain uses TRBV4-2 and TRBJ2-5; 13 positions match TRBD2. CDR1 and CDR2 (germline): LGHNA, YNFKEQ. Trimming removed 0 bases from V and 1 base from J; junction bases left unmatched: 8. CDR3 length equals 19 residues. CDR3 sequence reads: CASSQEGPWTSGGQETQYF. The CDR3 nucleotides read TGTGCCAGCAGCCAAGAGGGCCCCTGGACTAGCGGGGGCCAAGAGACCCAGTACTTC.

J is TRBJ2-7 and V is TRBV7-3, with 11 bases aligning to TRBD2. CDR1 and CDR2 from the germline V gene are SGHTA and FQGTGA. The length of the CDR3 is 16 residues. Germline trimming cut 2 bases from V and 7 bases from J; bases unmatched to any gene: 10. The CDR3 DNA sequence: TGTGCCAGCAGCTTAGACGGGACTAGCGGTGCCCTGGAGCAGTACTTC. It is translated as CASSLDGTSGALEQYF.

The chain links TRBV7-3 to TRBJ1-5, with TRBD1 matching over 7 bases. The CDR3 runs to 15 residues. The germline V gene encodes CDR1 SGHTA and CDR2 FQGTGA. V lost 0 bases to trimming and J lost 1 base; unmatched junction nucleotides: 0. CDR3 amino acids: CASSLTGQSNQPQHF. The CDR3 nucleotides read TGTGCCAGCAGCTTAACGGGACAGAGCAATCAGCCCCAGCATTTT. Full variable domain (remainder filled in from reference TRBV7-3 and TRBJ1-5): GAGVSQTPSNKVTEKGKYVELRCDPISGHTALYWYRQSLGQGPEFLIYFQGTGAADDSGLPNDRFFAVRPEGSVSTLKIQRTERGDSAVYLCASSLTGQSNQPQHFGDGTRLSIL.

The chain is built from TRBV27 and TRBJ2-7, with 7 bases identical to TRBD1. This CDR3 spans 14 amino acids. The V and J ends lost 0 bases and 3 bases, in that order; junction bases with no gene match: 2. Germline V CDR1 and CDR2: MNHEY, SMNVEV (reference sequence). The CDR3 is CASSLSWTGYEQYF. CDR3 DNA: TGTGCCAGCAGTTTATCCTGGACAGGCTACGAGCAGTACTTC.

V is TRBV6-5 and J is TRBJ1-5; 7 bases fit TRBD1. With 6 bases clipped from V and 1 base from J, the junction kept 3 bases outside the gene matches. CDR3 size: 14 residues. Germline V lookup: CDR1 MNHEY, CDR2 SVGAGI. CDR3 nucleotides: TGTGCCAGCAGCCTGGGACAGAGCAATCAGCCCCAGCATTTT. Translating gives CASSLGQSNQPQHF.

This chain connects TRBV7-3 to TRBJ2-2; D may be TRBD2 (6 bases). The CDR3 sequence is 16 residues long. In germline, CDR1 is SGHTA, CDR2 FQGTGA. V lost 5 bases, J lost 6 bases, and 19 bases lay in between. CDR3 protein: CASSGQGPPGAGELFF. The CDR3, as DNA: TGTGCCAGCAGCGGTCAGGGTCCCCCGGGGGCCGGGGAGCTGTTTTTT.

The chain links TRBV19 to TRBJ2-7; 9 nucleotides align to TRBD1. Unmatched junction bases numbered 2, after V lost 1 base and J lost 4 bases. The CDR3 spans 14 residues. The germline CDR1 and CDR2 sequences are LNHDA and SQIVND (reference sequence). The CDR3 spells CASSIGDRVYEQYF. CDR3 in DNA: TGTGCCAGTAGTATAGGGGACAGGGTATACGAGCAGTACTTC.

This sequence joins TRBV28 and TRBJ1-3; D perhaps matches TRBD1 (6 bases). The germline V and J ends were trimmed by 4 bases and 0 bases, with 13 bases remaining between them. The CDR3 length is 16 residues. The germline V gene has CDR1 MDHEN and CDR2 SYDVKM. CDR3 DNA: TGTGCCAGCAGTTCCAGGGGCGACTCCTCTGGAAACACCATATATTTT. It yields the protein CASSSRGDSSGNTIYF.